The 30 T cell receptor beta chains below were found in one sample sequenced in a study of radiation and T cells in renal cell carcinoma (dated by TCRdb to between 2020 and 2021). Library method: the immunoSEQ multiplex PCR assay. Here the immuneACCESS table is served through TCRdb, limited to in-frame sequences with V and J called. Missing clones are a known gap in these copies; in checked studies unresolved V genes cover under half, and the rest lacks a known reason. This sample lists around 120,000 clones; about 81% were detected once. In total, the top ten clones hold less than 2.5% of the sample. The time point label of this sample denotes: blood 2 weeks post-SBRT. The treatment or condition label corresponds to: 15 Gy SBRT to primary tumor, nephrectomy 4 weeks later. The material was blood, obtained from a patient whose treatment included radiotherapy and nephrectomy. The receptor source for this set is a woman in her sixties or seventies with renal cell carcinoma.

This clone was seen more than once but under ten times. J is TRBJ1-1 and V is TRBV9, with D uncertain. CDR1 and CDR2 from the germline V gene are SGDLS and YYNGEE. The CDR3 is made up of 11 amino acids. Deletions cut 4 bases from V and 8 bases from J, with 9 bases between. The CDR3 DNA follows: TGTGCCAGCAGCCCCCAGCGGGAAGCTTTCTTT. It translates to CASSPQREAFF.

CDR3 region: CASSYPDRGGTDTQYF. CDR3 bases: TGTGCCAGCAGTTACCCTGACAGGGGTGGCACAGATACGCAGTATTTT. V gene TRBV6-6 combines with J gene TRBJ2-3; 8 bases align to TRBD1. The CDR3 has 16 residues. Germline values: CDR1 MNHNY, CDR2 SVGAGI (reference sequence). Trimming at V came to 2 bases and at J to 1 base, leaving 5 bases not matched to a gene.

This chain links TRBV6-4 with TRBJ2-2; tentatively, D is TRBD2 (8 bases). V lost 5 bases to trimming and J lost 2 bases, with 15 bases between them. Per germline, CDR1 MRHNA and CDR2 SNTAGT. The CDR3 sequence is 16 residues long. This CDR3 is CASSRGGQRNTGELFF. CDR3 sequence (DNA): TGTGCCAGCAGTCGGGGGGGACAGAGAAACACCGGGGAGCTGTTTTTT.

The chain has TRBV9 and TRBJ2-7; D unresolved. This CDR3 contains 14 residues. Germline lookup yields CDR1 SGDLS and CDR2 YYNGEE. Between the trimmed V and J ends, which lost 0 bases and 3 bases, there was a span of 10 bases. The DNA of the CDR3 is TGTGCCAGCAGCGTAGCCGGTGATGGCTACGAGCAGTACTTC. It encodes CASSVAGDGYEQYF.

The rearrangement uses TRBV6-1 and TRBJ2-7; D unclear. V dropped 6 bases and J dropped 5 bases, with 17 bases sitting between them. The CDR3 is 14 residues long. The germline gives CDR1 MNHNS, CDR2 SASEGT. The CDR3 DNA sequence: TGTGCCAGCAGCCTCCGGGTCCGGGCCGACGAGCAGTACTTC. Translated: CASSLRVRADEQYF.

The rearrangement links TRBV2 to TRBJ2-5; possibly TRBD1 for D (7 bases). V was trimmed by 5 bases and J by 4 bases, leaving 14 bases between them. Germline values: CDR1 SNHLY, CDR2 FYNNEI. CDR3 length: 14 amino acids. CDR3 sequence reads: CASSLGTAGETQYF. The CDR3 nucleotides are TGTGCCAGCAGTTTGGGGACAGCGGGAGAGACCCAGTACTTC.

The chain's CDR3 is CASGIGRHEQFF. CDR3 DNA sequence: TGTGCCAGCGGGATAGGGAGGCATGAGCAGTTCTTC. This sequence joins TRBV9 and TRBJ2-1; D possibly corresponds to TRBD2 (6 bases). The germline V and J ends were trimmed by 7 bases and 8 bases, with 13 bases remaining between them. Germline CDR1 reads SGDLS; CDR2 reads YYNGEE. The CDR3 has 12 residues.

V and J are TRBV11-2 and TRBJ1-3; weak D call: TRBD1 (6 bases). The CDR3 loop spans 14 amino acids. Germline V CDR1 and CDR2: SGHAT, FQNNGV. Trimming took off 5 bases at V and 0 bases at J, with 8 bases between the two ends. The CDR3 loop reads CASSPGHSGNTIYF. The CDR3 nucleotides read TGTGCCAGCAGCCCGGGACACTCTGGAAACACCATATATTTT.

The chain uses TRBV9 and TRBJ2-1; TRBD2 matches at 11 bases. Germline V gene data show CDR1 as SGDLS and CDR2 as YYNGEE. This CDR3 is 16 amino acids long. J was trimmed by 4 bases and V by 4 bases; bases with no gene match: 7. For the CDR3, the DNA is TGTGCCAGCAGCCCACCAGGACTAGCGGGTTACAATGAGCAGTTCTTC. Residues: CASSPPGLAGYNEQFF.

The CDR3 loop reads CASSLVHYSGQGENSPLHF. The CDR3 DNA sequence: TGTGCCAGCAGCTTAGTTCATTATTCGGGACAGGGGGAAAATTCACCCCTCCACTTT. The genes are TRBV7-9 and TRBJ1-6, with 11 bases aligning to TRBD1. This CDR3 comprises 19 residues. V shed 1 base and J 7 bases; nucleotides not matched to a gene: 12. Germline V gene data show CDR1 as SEHNR and CDR2 as FQNEAQ (reference sequence).

This chain joins TRBV13 and TRBJ1-1; a possible D gene is TRBD1 (5 bases). This CDR3 spans 15 amino acids. Germline V gene sequence: CDR1 PRHDT, CDR2 FYEKMQ (reference sequence). Trimming cost V 3 bases and J 1 base, with 12 bases left between them. The CDR3 spells CASSFAGTGNTEAFF. The CDR3 bases are TGTGCCAGCAGCTTCGCCGGGACGGGGAACACTGAAGCTTTCTTT.

The rearrangement links TRBV14 to TRBJ2-1; D call uncertain. CDR1 SGHDN and CDR2 FVKESK come from the germline V gene. V was cut by 1 base and J by 10 bases, with 17 bases left in between. The CDR3 covers 15 residues. DNA for the CDR3: TGTGCCAGCAGCCAAGGGAAGATGGGCAGACCAGAGCAGTTCTTC. Translating gives CASSQGKMGRPEQFF.

The J gene is TRBJ1-4, the V gene TRBV5-4, with 10 bases aligning to TRBD1. This CDR3 has 15 residues. Germline V gene data show CDR1 as SGHNT and CDR2 as YYREEE (reference sequence). The V segment lost 3 bases and the J segment 8 bases; nucleotides outside the gene matches: 7. In DNA, the CDR3 is TGTGCCAGCAGCTCAACCGGGACAGGGGAAGAAAAACTGTTTTTT. Translation: CASSSTGTGEEKLFF.

The chain has TRBV19 and TRBJ2-3; D is unresolved. Trimming took off 5 bases at V and 4 bases at J, with 13 bases between the two ends. The V gene's germline CDR1 is LNHDA and CDR2 SQIVND (reference sequence). The length of the CDR3 is 14 residues. CDR3 sequence reads: CASSWLGFPDTQYF. CDR3 DNA: TGTGCCAGTAGTTGGCTCGGGTTCCCAGATACGCAGTATTTT.

CDR3: CATRTDEKLFF. CDR3 in DNA: TGTGCCACCCGGACCGATGAAAAACTGTTTTTT. The V call is TRBV28, the J call TRBJ1-4, with D hard to call. Germline values: CDR1 MDHEN, CDR2 SYDVKM. CDR3 length equals 11 residues. V was pared by 10 bases and J by 6 bases, with 9 bases between.

This chain uses TRBV5-5 with TRBJ1-6, with D perhaps TRBD1 (5 bases). V was shortened by 4 bases and J by 9 bases, with 14 bases between the two germline ends. Germline CDR1 reads SGHKS; CDR2 reads YYEKEE (reference sequence). The CDR3 totals 14 residues. CDR3 sequence: CASSAAGSRSPLHF. As DNA, the CDR3 is TGTGCCAGCAGCGCCGCAGGGAGCCGTTCACCCCTCCACTTT. The full variable domain, with the rest looked up from reference TRBV5-5 and TRBJ1-6, is DAGVTQSPTHLIKTRGQQVTLRCSPISGHKSVSWYQQVLGQGPQFIFQYYEKEERGRGNFPDRFSARQFPNYSSELNVNALLLGDSALYLCASSAAGSRSPLHFGNGTRLTVT.

This clone was seen a few times. The CDR3 protein is CASGLGGLFGYTF. The CDR3 coding sequence is TGTGCCAGCGGCCTGGGGGGCCTCTTTGGCTACACCTTC. The chain couples TRBV27 to TRBJ1-2; perhaps TRBD1 as D (6 bases). The CDR3 length is 13 residues. CDR1 is MNHEY, CDR2 SMNVEV, per germline (reference sequence). V lost 8 bases and J 7 bases, leaving 17 bases between the germline ends.

The genes are TRBV7-3 and TRBJ1-5; 9 bases align to TRBD1. The J segment lost 6 bases and the V segment lost 3 bases, leaving 9 bases of the junction unmatched. The CDR3 extends over 16 amino acids. Germline V lookup: CDR1 SGHTA, CDR2 FQGTGA. As DNA, the CDR3 is TGTGCCAGCAGCTTCCGACAGGGGGTTGGCAGTCAGCCCCAGCATTTT. Its protein product is CASSFRQGVGSQPQHF.

The V call is TRBV15, the J call TRBJ2-1; TRBD1 matches 10 bases. J gave up 9 bases and V 0 bases, and 14 bases lay outside the gene matches. Germline CDR1 is LNHNV and CDR2 is YYDKDF (reference sequence). CDR3 length: 18 amino acids. The CDR3 is CATSRDGETGGFDGEQFF. In DNA, the CDR3 is TGTGCCACCAGCAGAGATGGGGAGACAGGGGGCTTTGACGGTGAGCAGTTCTTC.

The chain carries TRBV19 and TRBJ1-5, with D perhaps TRBD1 (6 bases). V was shortened by 8 bases and J by 1 base, with 21 bases between the two germline ends. The length of the CDR3 is 17 residues. The germline gives CDR1 LNHDA, CDR2 SQIVND (reference sequence). The CDR3 DNA is TGTGCCAGTGGAATTAGGGGGTGGGGTGGAAGCAATCAGCCCCAGCATTTT. It specifies CASGIRGWGGSNQPQHF.

The V gene is TRBV9, the J gene TRBJ1-4; TRBD1 agrees at 11 bases. The CDR3 is made up of 15 amino acids. The germline CDR1 and CDR2 sequences are SGDLS and YYNGEE. V dropped 3 bases and J dropped 6; count of bases not matched to a gene: 4. The CDR3 DNA sequence: TGTGCCAGCAGCGGACCGGGACAGGGGGATGAAAAACTGTTTTTT. Protein product: CASSGPGQGDEKLFF.

CDR3 sequence: CASSIQKEETQYF. In nucleotides, the CDR3 is TGTGCCAGTAGTATCCAGAAAGAAGAGACCCAGTACTTC. This chain connects TRBV19 to TRBJ2-5; no definite D call. CDR3 length equals 13 residues. Germline V gives CDR1 LNHDA, CDR2 SQIVND (reference sequence). The germline V and J ends were trimmed by 3 bases and 3 bases, with 8 bases remaining between them. The whole variable domain, filled in from reference TRBV19 and TRBJ2-5, reads DGGITQSPKYLFRKEGQNVTLSCEQNLNHDAMYWYRQDPGQGLRLIYYSQIVNDFQKGDIAEGYSVSREKKESFPLTVTSAQKNPTAFYLCASSIQKEETQYFGPGTRLLVL.

This sequence joins TRBV19 and TRBJ1-1, with a tentative D call TRBD1 (5 bases). V was cut by 3 bases and J by 5 bases, with 19 bases left in between. CDR1 LNHDA and CDR2 SQIVND come from the germline V gene (reference sequence). The CDR3 runs to 16 residues. This CDR3 reads CASSISIGDGGTEAFF. CDR3 bases: TGTGCCAGTAGTATTTCGATAGGGGACGGAGGAACTGAAGCTTTCTTT.

The table lists this clone with a few counts. This chain joins TRBV15 and TRBJ1-2, with D possibly TRBD1 on 5 matching bases. Germline CDR1 is LNHNV and CDR2 is YYDKDF (reference sequence). The length of the CDR3 is 15 residues. V gave up 5 bases and J gave up 6 bases, with 19 bases separating them. The CDR3 spells CATSFKPDSRDGYTF. CDR3 nucleotides: TGTGCCACCAGCTTTAAACCCGACAGCAGGGATGGCTACACCTTC. The entire variable domain, with the rest obtained from reference TRBV15 and TRBJ1-2, is as follows: DAMVIQNPRYQVTQFGKPVTLSCSQTLNHNVMYWYQQKSSQAPKLLFHYYDKDFNNEADTPDNFQSRRPNTSFCFLDIRSPGLGDTAMYLCATSFKPDSRDGYTFGSGTRLTVV.

This chain links TRBV19 with TRBJ1-5; perhaps TRBD1 as D (5 bases). Germline V gene data show CDR1 as LNHDA and CDR2 as SQIVND (reference sequence). Trimming left V 8 bases short and J 6 bases short, with 17 bases between. CDR3 length: 14 residues. CDR3 in DNA: TGTGCCAGTGTGACAGAGGGTTCGGGTCAGCCCCAGCATTTT. This codes for CASVTEGSGQPQHF. The full variable domain, rest sourced from reference TRBV19 and TRBJ1-5, is DGGITQSPKYLFRKEGQNVTLSCEQNLNHDAMYWYRQDPGQGLRLIYYSQIVNDFQKGDIAEGYSVSREKKESFPLTVTSAQKNPTAFYLCASVTEGSGQPQHFGDGTRLSIL.

The chain recombines TRBV5-1 with TRBJ2-3; D is tentatively TRBD1 or TRBD2 (5 bases each). CDR3 length: 16 amino acids. Trimming removed 7 bases at V and 0 bases at J, with 18 bases between. Per germline, CDR1 SGHRS and CDR2 YFSETQ. CDR3 region: CASARDGRTSTDTQYF. The CDR3 region has the DNA TGCGCCAGCGCGAGGGACGGAAGAACTAGCACAGATACGCAGTATTTT.

V gene TRBV30 combines with J gene TRBJ1-5; D is possibly TRBD1 (5 bases). The CDR3 spans 12 residues. Germline assignment: CDR1 GTSNPN and CDR2 SVGIG (reference sequence). Between the trimmed V and J ends, which lost 5 bases and 5 bases, there was a span of 10 bases. This chain's CDR3 is CAWSQGDQPQHF. Written as DNA, the CDR3 is TGTGCCTGGTCTCAGGGCGATCAGCCCCAGCATTTT.

V is TRBV18 and J is TRBJ1-5; D possibly corresponds to TRBD1 (5 bases). Trimming stripped 1 base from V and 10 bases from J, with 17 bases between. Germline V lookup: CDR1 KGHSH, CDR2 LQKENI. The CDR3 totals 15 residues. The CDR3 sequence is CASSPQGDSLVPQHF. CDR3 coding DNA: TGTGCCAGCTCACCACAGGGAGACAGCTTGGTACCCCAGCATTTT.

This chain joins TRBV5-1 and TRBJ2-1; D not resolved. Germline CDR1 is SGHRS and CDR2 is YFSETQ. The CDR3 spans 13 residues. Trimming removed 7 bases at V and 2 bases at J, with 10 bases between. CDR3 sequence: CASSFETYNEQFF. The DNA of the CDR3 is TGCGCCAGCTCCTTTGAGACCTACAATGAGCAGTTCTTC. Based on the CDR3 plus reference TRBV5-1 and TRBJ2-1, the full variable domain is KAGVTQTPRYLIKTRGQQVTLSCSPISGHRSVSWYQQTPGQGLQFLFEYFSETQRNKGNFPGRFSGRQFSNSRSEMNVSTLELGDSALYLCASSFETYNEQFFGPGTRLTVL.

V usage is TRBV2 and J usage is TRBJ1-5; maybe TRBD1 (5 bases). The germline gives CDR1 SNHLY, CDR2 FYNNEI. The germline V and J ends were trimmed by 6 bases and 5 bases, with 17 bases remaining between them. The CDR3 is 15 residues long. CDR3 nucleotides: TGTGCCAGCAGCGGGACCCTGAGAAGCGATCAGCCCCAGCATTTT. This sequence encodes CASSGTLRSDQPQHF.